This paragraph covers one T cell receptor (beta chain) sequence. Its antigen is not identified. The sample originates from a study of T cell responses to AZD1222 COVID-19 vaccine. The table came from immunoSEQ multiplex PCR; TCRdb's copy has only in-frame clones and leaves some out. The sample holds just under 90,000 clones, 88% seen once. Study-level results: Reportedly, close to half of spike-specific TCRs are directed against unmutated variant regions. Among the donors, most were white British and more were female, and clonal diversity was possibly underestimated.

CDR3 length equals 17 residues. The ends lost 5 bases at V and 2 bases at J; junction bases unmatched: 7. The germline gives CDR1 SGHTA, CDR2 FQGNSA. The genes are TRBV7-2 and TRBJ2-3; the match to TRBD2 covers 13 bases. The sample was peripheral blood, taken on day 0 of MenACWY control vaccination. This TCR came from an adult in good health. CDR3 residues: CASSPRTSGGNTDTQYF. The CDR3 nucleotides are TGTGCCAGCAGCCCACGGACTAGCGGGGGAAACACAGATACGCAGTATTTT.